This TCR beta chain is drawn from a study of CD8 T cells in Susac syndrome. This clonotype was counted a single time. Reverse transcription used roughly 0.45 to 1 ug RNA and random hexamers. TCRdb processed the immunoSEQ multiplex PCR reads anew with MiXCR; each CDR3 protein has one entry. The sample shows 400,000 or so distinct CDR3 sequences, approximately 85% of them seen only once. CDR1 and CDR2 (germline): SGHDT, YYEEEE. The CDR3 runs 15 residues. V dropped 5 bases and J dropped 4; count of bases not matched to a gene: 9. While CD8+ and CD4+ T cells were isolated negatively, TEMRA cells were enriched by FACS.

Sequenced input: CD8+ T cells from PBMCs. This receptor was identified in a human donor with multiple sclerosis. This chain joins TRBV5-6 and TRBJ2-1, with 7 bases fitting TRBD2. CDR3 sequence: CASRGGTTPYNEQFF. CDR3 bases: TGTGCCAGCAGGGGAGGGACTACTCCATACAATGAGCAGTTCTTC. Full variable domain (rest looked up from reference TRBV5-6 and TRBJ2-1): DAGVTQSPTHLIKTRGQQVTLRCSPKSGHDTVSWYQQALGQGPQFIFQYYEEEERQRGNFPDRFSGHQFPNYSSELNVNALLLGDSALYLCASRGGTTPYNEQFFGPGTRLTVL.